One sample yielded the 5 T cell receptor beta chains listed below, sequenced in a study of T cells expressing NK-cell markers. From the 5' RACE reads, TCRdb lists one entry per CDR3 protein and no DNA. Here the sample table reports about 380,000 distinct CDR3 sequences. The sample taken for sequencing was blood T cells: a sorted CD56 or NKG2C T cell subset, CD4+ or CD8+ T cells, or bulk PBMC T cells (not recorded which). Source of these receptors: a man between 18 and 69 years old in good health.

The V gene is TRBV20-1, the J gene TRBJ2-7; absent DNA, TCRdb's TRBD2 call cannot be checked. CDR1 DFQATT and CDR2 SNEGSKA come from the germline V gene (reference sequence). The CDR3 length is 12 residues. The CDR3 region is CSASGPKYEQYF.

The chain is built from TRBV30 and TRBJ1-2; TCRdb lists TRBD1, though no DNA is available to test this call. The length of the CDR3 is 12 residues. Germline CDR1 reads GTSNPN; CDR2 reads SVGIG (reference sequence). The CDR3 sequence is CAWSAGVGGYTF.

The chain links TRBV18 to TRBJ2-7; there is no DNA to check the TCRdb D call of TRBD2. The length of the CDR3 is 15 residues. Germline-derived CDR1 and CDR2 are KGHSH and LQKENI. The chain's CDR3 is CASSPVRQGSIEQYF. Using reference TRBV18 and TRBJ2-7 for the parts outside the CDR3, the full variable domain is NAGVMQNPRHLVRRRGQEARLRCSPMKGHSHVYWYRQLPEEGLKFMVYLQKENIIDESGMPKERFSAEFPKEGPSILRIQQVVRGDSAAYFCASSPVRQGSIEQYFGPGTRLTVT.

The genes are TRBV7-9 and TRBJ1-6; the TRBD1 assignment by TCRdb is unverifiable without DNA. The CDR3 is 16 amino acids. Germline-derived CDR1 and CDR2 are SEHNR and FQNEAQ (reference sequence). The CDR3: CASSSGDRVYRSPLHF.

The V call is TRBV7-8, the J call TRBJ1-2; with no DNA, the TCRdb D assignment of TRBD1 cannot be verified. The CDR3 contains 16 residues. CDR1 is SGHVS and CDR2 is FQNEAQ in the germline V gene. The CDR3 is CASSPSRRQELYGYTF.